The clone carrying this T cell receptor beta chain has a handful of counts. Its antigen remains unidentified. This record belongs to a study of blood T cells in healthy people across ages. Study-wide points: Strongly correlated with naive T cell percentage was TCR beta diversity. Lack of knowledge of donor CMV status possibly confounded expanded clonotype changes.

Primed by a sample-barcoded 5' primer and a J-beta primer mix, a second PCR proceeded for about 7 to 12 cycles. Individual samples furnished no less than 3 million CDR3-containing paired-end reads apiece. Using its own MiXCR run on the 5' RACE reads, TCRdb lists one record per CDR3 protein. The sample shows 700,000 to 900,000 distinct CDR3 sequences, around a quarter of them seen only once. The CDR3 extends over 15 amino acids. The germline gives CDR1 MGHRA, CDR2 YSYEKL. The germline V and J ends were trimmed by 1 base and 5 bases, with 14 bases remaining between them. Another study also made use of these data, one on T cells of mothers and their children.

The genes are TRBV4-1 and TRBJ1-2; weak D call: TRBD1 (5 bases). Sequenced sample: blood. This sequence was found in a boy under 18 in good health. The CDR3 region has the DNA TGCGCCAGCAGCCAAGCACAAACAGGACTGTATGGCTACACCTTC. This translates into CASSQAQTGLYGYTF.